Following are 5 T cell receptor beta chains from one sample sequenced in a study of T cell repertoires in cytomegalovirus infection. MiXCR was run by TCRdb on the reads, yielding one entry per CDR3 protein. Of some 900,000 distinct CDR3 sequences listed, about 30% were seen once; the top ten hold around 12%. No cognate antigen is known for these TCRs. Sample: cultured CD8+ T cells from PBMCs, taken from culture after CMV antigen stimulation. Every receptor here comes from a human donor in good health (CMV status not recorded). Some clones in this sample may be carry-over from other donors' samples.

The rearrangement uses TRBV13 and TRBJ2-1; TRBD2 is a possible D gene (6 bases). Germline V gene lookup returns CDR1 PRHDT and CDR2 FYEKMQ (reference sequence). V was trimmed by 5 bases and J by 2 bases, leaving 16 bases between them. This CDR3 is 16 amino acids long. CDR3 sequence: CASSPSGGTPYNEQFF. The CDR3 coding sequence is TGTGCCAGCAGCCCTAGTGGGGGGACCCCCTACAATGAGCAGTTCTTC.

About this clonotype itself: Being one base from a much bigger clone, this may be a read error. This chain links TRBV7-8 with TRBJ2-5; unclear D gene. This CDR3 has 13 amino acids. From germline, CDR1 is SGHVS and CDR2 FQNEAQ. CDR3 residues: CASSTDAAKTLYF. The DNA for the CDR3 is TGTGCCAGCAGCACAGACGCGGCGAAGACCCTGTACTTC. The complete variable domain, with remaining parts taken from reference TRBV7-8 and TRBJ2-5, reads GAGVSQSPRYKVAKRGQDVALRCDPISGHVSLFWYQQALGQGPEFLTYFQNEAQLDKSGLPSDRFFAERPEGSVSTLKIQRTQQEDSAVYLCASSTDAAKTLYFGPGTRLLVL.

Remarks on this clonotype: Relative to the germline gene, one junction end is altered; a read error may explain this. The chain joins TRBV7-9 to TRBJ2-1; D is undetermined. CDR1 and CDR2 from the germline V gene are SEHNR and FQNEAQ (reference sequence). This CDR3 contains 16 residues. The CDR3 protein is CASNLAGPYSYNEQFF. CDR3 coding DNA: TGTGCCAGCAACTTAGCAGGTCCCTACTCCTACAATGAGCAGTTCTTC.

This clonotype was seen at least ten times. J is TRBJ2-1 and V is TRBV7-2; TRBD2 is a possible D gene (7 bases). Trimming pared 3 bases from V and 0 bases from J, leaving 15 bases between. The germline V gene encodes CDR1 SGHTA and CDR2 FQGNSA. The CDR3 spans 17 residues. The CDR3 loop reads CASSLNPRGPSYNEQFF. CDR3 coding DNA: TGTGCCAGCAGCTTGAACCCGCGGGGGCCCTCCTACAATGAGCAGTTCTTC.

The sample holds many counts of this clonotype. The genes are TRBV27 and TRBJ1-5; 7 positions match TRBD1. The CDR3 runs to 21 residues. Germline CDR1 is MNHEY and CDR2 is SMNVEV (reference sequence). J gave up 0 bases and V 2 bases, and 19 bases lay outside the gene matches. CDR3 DNA: TGTGCCAGCAGTTTAACAGGGGTCCCTTATCCCGCTCTCAATAGCAATCAGCCCCAGCATTTT. It codes for CASSLTGVPYPALNSNQPQHF.